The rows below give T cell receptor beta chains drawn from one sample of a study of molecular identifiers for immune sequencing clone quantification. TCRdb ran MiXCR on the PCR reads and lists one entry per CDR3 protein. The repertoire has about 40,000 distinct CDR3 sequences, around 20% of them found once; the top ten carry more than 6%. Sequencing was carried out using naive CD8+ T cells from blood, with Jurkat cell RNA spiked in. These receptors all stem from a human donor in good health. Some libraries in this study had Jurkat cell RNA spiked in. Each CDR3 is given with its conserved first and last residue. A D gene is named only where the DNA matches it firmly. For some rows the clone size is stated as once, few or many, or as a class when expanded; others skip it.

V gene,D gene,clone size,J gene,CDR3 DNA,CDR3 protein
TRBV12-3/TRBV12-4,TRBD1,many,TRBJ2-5,TGTGCCAGCAGTTTATCCACAACCGGGACAGCCCAAGAGACCCAGTACTTC,CASSLSTTGTAQETQYF
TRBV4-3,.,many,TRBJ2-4,TGCGCCAGCAGCGCTCAGGGGTTAGCCAAAAACATTCAGTACTTC,CASSAQGLAKNIQYF
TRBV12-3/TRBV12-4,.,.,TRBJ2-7,TGTGCCAGCAGTTACGGGACACTCAACGAGCAGTACTTC,CASSYGTLNEQYF
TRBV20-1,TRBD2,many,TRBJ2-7,TGCAGTGCGCCGACTAGCGGGAGTTATTCCTACGAGCAGTACTTC,CSAPTSGSYSYEQYF
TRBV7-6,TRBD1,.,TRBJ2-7,TGTGCCAGCACCCTGGACAGGGGCCACGAGCAGTACTTC,CASTLDRGHEQYF
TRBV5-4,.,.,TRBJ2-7,TGTGCCAGCAGCCGATGGACAGACGAGCAGTACTTC,CASSRWTDEQYF
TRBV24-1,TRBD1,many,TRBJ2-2,TGTGCCACCAGTGATTTGGCGACAGGGAAATTCAACGGCGGGGAGCTGTTTTTT,CATSDLATGKFNGGELFF
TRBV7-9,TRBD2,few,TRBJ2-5,TGTGCCAGCGGGGGGGGGACCCAGTACTTC,CASGGGTQYF
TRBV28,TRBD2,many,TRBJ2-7,TGTGCCAGCAGTCCTCTGGGACTAGCGGGAGCTTACTACTTC,CASSPLGLAGAYYF
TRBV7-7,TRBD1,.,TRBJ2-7,TGTGCCAGCAGCTTAGGAGGGGGGACAGGGGGCGAGCAGTACTTC,CASSLGGGTGGEQYF
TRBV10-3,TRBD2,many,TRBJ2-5,TGTGCCATCAGTGAGTCAGGAGGAGCGGGAGTGGCCCGGAGTTACTTC,CAISESGGAGVARSYF
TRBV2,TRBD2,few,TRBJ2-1,TGTGCCAGCAGGAGTGGGACTAGCGGTGACAATGAGCAGTTCTTC,CASRSGTSGDNEQFF
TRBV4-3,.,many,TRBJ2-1,TGCGCCAGCAGCCAGACGGCTAGCTCCTACAATGAGCAGTTCTTC,CASSQTASSYNEQFF
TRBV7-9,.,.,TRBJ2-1,TGTGCCATTAAGACCGGCAATGAGCAGTTCTTC,CAIKTGNEQFF
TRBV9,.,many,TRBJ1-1,TGTGCCAGCAGCGTAGTGTCGGGCTACGAAGCTTTCTTT,CASSVVSGYEAFF